This is a list of T cell receptor beta chains from one sample in a study of blood T cell repertoires in COVID-19. Profiling relied on immunoSEQ multiplex PCR, and the TCRdb table lists in-frame clones only, not all of them. This table holds approximately 250,000 clones, about 87% found once. The sequenced sample was peripheral blood. All receptors come from a human donor in a cohort sampled during active COVID-19. The CDR3 runs from the conserved cysteine through the conserved F or W. D genes are given only for firm matches. Clone size is given for some rows only: seen once, a few or many times, or a class if the clone is expanded.

d_call clone_size j_call v_call cdr3_aa cdr3_nt
- - TRBJ1-4 TRBV28 CATTLNEKLFF TGTGCCACCACCCTAAATGAAAAACTGTTTTTT
TRBD1 - TRBJ1-1 TRBV27 CASRISDRENTEAFF TGTGCCAGCCGAATCTCTGACAGGGAGAACACTGAAGCTTTCTTT
- - TRBJ2-7 TRBV19 CASSIQGGYEQYF TGTGCCAGTAGTATCCAGGGAGGCTACGAGCAGTACTTC
- - TRBJ1-1 TRBV6-2/TRBV6-3 CASSSDSLFNHGDTEAFF TGTGCCAGCAGTTCCGACTCGCTTTTTAACCACGGGGACACTGAAGCTTTCTTT
TRBD2 once TRBJ2-7 TRBV5-1 CASSFTTGLGTYEQYF TGCGCCAGCAGCTTTACGACGGGACTAGGAACCTACGAGCAGTACTTC
TRBD1 - TRBJ2-1 TRBV10-2 CASGQGGREQFF TGCGCCAGCGGACAGGGAGGCCGGGAGCAGTTCTTC
- - TRBJ2-2 TRBV7-9 CASSLTGTGELFF TGTGCCAGCAGCTTAACGGGGACCGGGGAGCTGTTTTTT
TRBD2 - TRBJ2-5 TRBV19 CASSPVQLAGGQETQYF TGTGCCAGCTCACCCGTACAACTAGCGGGAGGGCAAGAGACCCAGTACTTC
- - TRBJ2-2 TRBV6-6 CASSFREGGTGELFF TGTGCCAGCAGTTTCCGGGAAGGGGGCACCGGGGAGCTGTTTTTT
- - TRBJ1-1 TRBV9 CASSVEGGPEAFF TGTGCCAGCAGCGTAGAGGGGGGGCCTGAAGCTTTCTTT
- few TRBJ1-2 TRBV14 CASSQQGGYYGYTF TGTGCCAGCAGCCAACAGGGAGGGTACTATGGCTACACCTTC
- few TRBJ1-5 TRBV23-1 CATYQPQHF TGCGCCACTTATCAGCCCCAGCATTTT
- - TRBJ2-2 TRBV28 CASSPRVSGTGELFF TGTGCCAGCAGCCCGCGGGTCTCAGGCACCGGGGAGCTGTTTTTT
- once TRBJ1-1 TRBV5-1 CASSLSLLRTEAFF TGCGCCAGCAGCTTGTCTCTCCTTCGGACTGAAGCTTTCTTT
- few TRBJ1-2 TRBV11-1 CASSGANRDGYTF TGTGCCAGCAGCGGGGCGAACAGGGATGGCTACACCTTC
TRBD1 - TRBJ2-2 TRBV3-1/TRBV3-2 CASSHGTGANTGELFF TGTGCCAGCAGCCATGGGACAGGGGCGAACACCGGGGAGCTGTTTTTT
TRBD1 - TRBJ2-7 TRBV4-2 CASSEASDRPYEQYF TGTGCCAGCAGCGAAGCATCGGACAGGCCCTACGAGCAGTACTTC
- - TRBJ1-4 TRBV2 CASSESAARFEKLFF TGTGCCAGCAGTGAGTCGGCGGCGCGGTTTGAAAAACTGTTTTTT
- - TRBJ2-1 TRBV5-1 CASRFRDTIIHEQFF TGCGCCAGCAGGTTTCGGGACACGATAATCCATGAGCAGTTCTTC
- - TRBJ2-7 TRBV3-1/TRBV3-2 CASSLRGGSYEQYF TGTGCCAGCAGCCTAAGGGGGGGCTCCTACGAGCAGTACTTC
TRBD1 - TRBJ1-4 TRBV25-1 CASRGTGKEKLFF TGTGCCAGCAGGGGGACAGGGAAAGAAAAACTGTTTTTT
- few TRBJ2-7 TRBV6-5 CASRVAAGTSYEQYF TGTGCCAGCAGGGTGGCCGCGGGTACTTCCTACGAGCAGTACTTC
TRBD1 - TRBJ1-1 TRBV7-9 CASSFRQGSNTEAFF TGTGCCAGCAGCTTTAGACAGGGGTCGAACACTGAAGCTTTCTTT
TRBD1 once TRBJ2-2 TRBV5-8 CASSPGGGTRELFF TGTGCCAGCAGCCCAGGGGGCGGGACCCGGGAGCTGTTTTTT
- - TRBJ1-2 TRBV5-4 CASSGISREREGYTF TGTGCCAGCAGCGGAATTAGCCGGGAACGGGAGGGCTACACCTTC
- once TRBJ2-5 TRBV24-1 CATSAQGLLDLRGKKYQETQYF TGTGCCACCAGTGCCCAGGGACTTCTCGACCTCAGGGGGAAGAAGTACCAAGAGACCCAGTACTTC
TRBD2 - TRBJ2-1 TRBV24-1 CATSDSLAGTYNEQFF TGTGCCACCAGTGATTCACTAGCGGGCACCTACAATGAGCAGTTCTTC
- - TRBJ1-2 TRBV28 CASRPMASPYGYTF TGTGCCAGCAGGCCCATGGCTTCACCTTATGGCTACACCTTC
TRBD2 - TRBJ2-1 TRBV7-6 CASSPRSSGGATYNEQFF TGTGCCAGCAGCCCCCGATCTAGCGGGGGGGCAACATACAATGAGCAGTTCTTC
- - TRBJ2-7 TRBV3-1/TRBV3-2 CASSQTLATTYEQYF TGTGCCAGCAGCCAAACGTTAGCGACCACCTACGAGCAGTACTTC
TRBD1 many TRBJ1-1 TRBV5-1 CASSLRGRENTEAFF TGCGCCAGCAGCCTCAGGGGGCGGGAGAACACTGAAGCTTTCTTT
- - TRBJ2-3 TRBV7-3 CASSFQGVSTDTQYF TGTGCCAGCAGCTTTCAAGGGGTTAGCACAGATACGCAGTATTTT
TRBD1 - TRBJ1-3 TRBV7-2 CASSPRQGSGNTIYF TGTGCCAGCAGTCCCAGACAGGGTTCTGGAAACACCATATATTTT
- - TRBJ1-5 TRBV7-6 CASSLAGAQSNQPQHF TGTGCCAGCAGCTTAGCGGGGGCGCAAAGCAATCAGCCCCAGCATTTT
TRBD2 - TRBJ2-3 TRBV2 CASSFLGAGVTTDTQYF TGTGCCAGCAGTTTCTTGGGAGCGGGGGTTACCACAGATACGCAGTATTTT
- once TRBJ2-3 TRBV19 CASSIRERWADTQYF TGTGCCAGTAGTATACGGGAACGGTGGGCAGATACGCAGTATTTT
- - TRBJ1-4 TRBV6-6 CASSYSTATNEKLFF TGTGCCAGCAGTTACTCTACGGCAACTAATGAAAAACTGTTTTTT
TRBD2 - TRBJ2-1 TRBV2 CASRSSGRGYEQFF TGTGCCAGCAGATCTAGCGGGAGGGGGTATGAGCAGTTCTTC
- - TRBJ2-7 TRBV29-1 CSTLTVSSYEQYF TGCAGCACACTGACAGTGAGCTCCTACGAGCAGTACTTC
- once TRBJ1-2 TRBV5-1 CASSLEGQGKGENGYTF TGCGCCAGCAGCTTGGAAGGCCAGGGGAAGGGAGAAAATGGCTACACCTTC
- - TRBJ1-2 TRBV12-5 CASGFRTSYGYTF TGTGCTAGTGGTTTCCGGACAAGCTATGGCTACACCTTC
TRBD1 - TRBJ2-7 TRBV5-8 CASSWSGQGAEQYF TGTGCCAGCAGCTGGTCGGGACAGGGTGCCGAGCAGTACTTC
- - TRBJ1-6 TRBV5-1 CASSSATGFNSPLHF TGCGCCAGCAGCTCGGCTACAGGGTTTAATTCACCCCTCCACTTT
TRBD1 once TRBJ1-5 TRBV19 CASSIWQGDQPQHF TGTGCCAGTAGTATTTGGCAGGGGGATCAGCCCCAGCATTTT
TRBD1 few TRBJ1-2 TRBV27 CASSTYGQGGYGYTF TGTGCCAGCAGTACCTACGGACAGGGAGGCTATGGCTACACCTTC
- once TRBJ2-1 TRBV10-3 CAISESEGGQFF TGTGCCATCAGTGAGTCCGAGGGCGGACAGTTCTTC
- - TRBJ2-6 TRBV6-4 CASSDGRQGGVSGANVLTF TGTGCCAGCAGTGATGGGCGGCAGGGGGGAGTCTCTGGGGCCAACGTCCTGACTTTC
- - TRBJ1-1 TRBV5-5 CASSAGYRGLDTEAFF TGTGCCAGCAGCGCGGGGTATCGGGGGTTGGACACTGAAGCTTTCTTT
- - TRBJ1-5 TRBV11-2 CASSFTAESNQPQHF TGTGCCAGCAGCTTTACCGCGGAAAGCAATCAGCCCCAGCATTTT
- - TRBJ1-1 TRBV11-2 CASSLGAGTEAFF TGTGCCAGCAGCTTGGGTGCGGGGACTGAAGCTTTCTTT
TRBD1 - TRBJ1-4 TRBV5-1 CASSLGYRGLGSATNEKLFF TGCGCCAGCAGCTTGGGTTACAGGGGGCTGGGATCTGCAACTAATGAAAAACTGTTTTTT
- - TRBJ2-1 TRBV4-3 CASSQDGQLDEQFF TGCGCCAGCAGCCAAGATGGACAGCTGGATGAGCAGTTCTTC
- - TRBJ2-7 TRBV5-6 CASSLTLEGFEYEQYF TGTGCCAGCAGCTTGACTCTGGAGGGCTTTGAGTACGAGCAGTACTTC
TRBD1 - TRBJ2-2 TRBV5-4 CASSRPGQEMRGELFF TGTGCCAGCAGCCGTCCGGGACAGGAGATGAGGGGGGAGCTGTTTTTT
- - TRBJ2-7 TRBV6-5 CASSYSGVLNGEQYF TGTGCCAGCAGTTATTCGGGAGTACTGAACGGCGAGCAGTACTTC
TRBD2 - TRBJ2-3 TRBV2 CASSETPLAGLTDTQYF TGTGCCAGCAGTGAAACGCCACTAGCGGGGCTCACAGATACGCAGTATTTT
TRBD2 many TRBJ2-3 TRBV9 CASSVDNGGTTDTQYF TGTGCCAGCAGCGTAGATAACGGGGGGACCACAGATACGCAGTATTTT
- - TRBJ2-1 TRBV18 CASSPFSVRGSGNEQFF TGTGCCAGCTCACCATTTAGCGTCAGGGGTTCGGGCAATGAGCAGTTCTTC
- - TRBJ2-1 TRBV7-7 CASSSTGDNEQFF TGTGCTAGCAGCTCCACAGGTGACAATGAGCAGTTCTTC
- - TRBJ1-1 TRBV27 CASIIIHRVEDTEAFF TGTGCCAGCATTATCATACACAGGGTAGAGGACACTGAAGCTTTCTTT